This T cell receptor beta chain was captured in a study of cytomegalovirus exposure and HLA in healthy donors. Study-level information: The roughly 120 million unique TCR beta sequences, from roughly 170 million T cells, were found by an earlier analysis.

Study-level results: The study flagged some 170 TCR beta chains as cytomegalovirus-associated. Analysis was carried out at a later point, and it linked a missense DCLRE1C variant to TCR beta V- and J-gene trimming. Reports credit the classifier with highly specific, highly sensitive diagnosis of cytomegalovirus status.

V shed 0 bases and J shed 4 bases, with 6 bases lying between them. The CDR3 covers 13 residues. CDR1 and CDR2 (germline): SGHAT, FQNNGV. This clone was observed once. Its antigen is currently unknown. In the PCR, 60 Vbeta and 13 Jbeta primers were used. Clones were read by immunoSEQ multiplex PCR, and TCRdb kept only the in-frame ones, dropping some. The table lists roughly 99,000 clones, less than 85% of them singletons. V is TRBV11-2 and J is TRBJ1-2, with D uncertain. This TCR was recovered from a man between 18 and 35 years old in good health and CMV-seronegative. Sequenced sample: PBMCs. CDR3 amino acids: CASSLEHSYGYTF. The CDR3 nucleotides are TGTGCCAGCAGCTTAGAACACAGCTATGGCTACACCTTC.